This TCR beta chain stems from a study of tumor-infiltrating lymphocytes in primary liver carcinoma. Study outcomes and limitations: The difference in top-250-clone fraction between tumors and blood was significant, favoring tumors (p = 0.039). Tumor region pairs shared more overlap than did tumor-adjacent and tumor-blood pairs.

The CDR3 extends over 13 amino acids. Germline CDR1 and CDR2: WSHSY and SAAADI. Investigators took RNA and DNA out together from roughly 21-30 mg of unsorted bulk tissue. This clonotype was observed a few times. As yet, its antigen is unknown. This may stem from a read error, because a much larger clone lies one nucleotide away. Starting material of about 450 ng total RNA yielded TCR beta cDNA via a constant-region primer. What produced the TCR beta libraries was three nested multiplex PCR rounds using slightly modified ARM-PCR. The first two PCR rounds used TRBV1-TRBV30 forward primers with a C-beta reverse primer, around 10 cycles each. Via MiXCR, TCRdb re-called the multiplex PCR reads, giving one row per CDR3 protein. The sample records over 100,000 distinct CDR3 sequences, roughly 70% being singletons.

The gene calls are TRBV10-2 and TRBJ2-4; 9 nucleotides align to TRBD2. The sequenced sample consisted of tumor-adjacent normal liver tissue. The origin of this receptor is a woman between 55 and 75 years old with primary liver carcinoma and hepatitis B virus infection. CDR3 region: CVSSIAGVNIQYF. DNA for the CDR3: TGCGTCAGCTCGATAGCGGGAGTAAACATTCAGTACTTC.